The 31 T cell receptor beta chains listed next were all sequenced from one sample in a study of molecular identifiers for immune sequencing clone quantification. TCRdb processed the PCR reads anew with MiXCR; each CDR3 protein has one entry. The sample shows 300,000 to 400,000 distinct CDR3 sequences, 24% of them seen only once. The sequencing sample was made of naive CD8+ T cells from blood, with Jurkat cell RNA spiked in. Subset in this sample: FACS-sorted CD8+CD4-CCR7+CD45RA+ naive T cells. The receptors stem from a human donor in good health. Some libraries in this study had Jurkat cell RNA spiked in.

The CDR3 protein is CASSYGNGQPQHF. The DNA of the CDR3 is TGTGCCAGCAGTTATGGGAATGGGCAGCCCCAGCATTTT. This sequence joins TRBV6-5 and TRBJ1-5; no clear D gene. This CDR3 is built from 13 residues. The V gene lost 3 bases and the J gene lost 7 bases, with 10 bases spanning the gap. CDR1 and CDR2 (germline): MNHEY, SVGAGI.

The sample holds a few counts of this clonotype. The V gene is TRBV27, the J gene TRBJ2-7; D uncertain. The germline V and J ends were trimmed by 2 bases and 5 bases, with 13 bases remaining between them. This CDR3 has 14 residues. Germline CDR1 is MNHEY and CDR2 is SMNVEV (reference sequence). In DNA, the CDR3 is TGTGCCAGCAGTTTAAGGGCCCCGGACCACGAGCAGTACTTC. Encoded protein: CASSLRAPDHEQYF.

CDR3 region: CASSQVGLAGVGDTQYF. CDR3 bases: TGTGCCAGCAGCCAAGTCGGACTAGCGGGAGTCGGAGATACGCAGTATTTT. The J gene is TRBJ2-3, the V gene TRBV3-1; TRBD2 aligns across 13 bases. Per the germline V gene, CDR1 is LGHDT and CDR2 is YNNKEL (reference sequence). The CDR3 spans 17 residues. Trimming cost V 1 base and J 5 bases; bases outside gene matches: 6.

This clonotype was counted ten times or more. This chain connects TRBV24-1 to TRBJ2-7; possible D gene TRBD1, 5 bases. V was shortened by 2 bases and J by 0 bases, with 13 bases between the two germline ends. Germline assignment: CDR1 KGHDR and CDR2 SFDVKD. The CDR3 consists of 16 residues. This chain's CDR3 is CATSDSRLGRSYEQYF. In DNA, the CDR3 is TGTGCCACCAGTGATTCGCGACTGGGGCGCTCCTACGAGCAGTACTTC.

In this sample, this clonotype turned up once. The gene calls are TRBV30 and TRBJ1-1; the D gene is possibly TRBD1 (5 bases). V was trimmed by 2 bases and J by 3 bases, leaving 13 bases between them. Germline V CDR1 and CDR2: GTSNPN, SVGIG (reference sequence). This CDR3 spans 14 amino acids. The CDR3 nucleotides read TGTGCCTGGAGTCCGAGACAGACCTACACTGAAGCTTTCTTT. Its translation: CAWSPRQTYTEAFF.

The V and J genes are TRBV4-2 and TRBJ1-1; D call uncertain. Trimming pared 0 bases from V and 1 base from J, leaving 21 bases between. Per the germline V gene, CDR1 is LGHNA and CDR2 is YNFKEQ. The CDR3 is made up of 19 amino acids. CDR3 in DNA: TGTGCCAGCAGCCAAGAAGAGGCAGCCTCCTTCCCTACGAACACTGAAGCTTTCTTT. Protein product: CASSQEEAASFPTNTEAFF.

In the case of this clonotype: One base away lies a much larger clone, so this may be a sequencing read error. The rearrangement uses TRBV5-1 and TRBJ2-7; TRBD1 aligns across 7 bases. The CDR3 covers 14 residues. Germline V gene lookup returns CDR1 SGHRS and CDR2 YFSETQ. The CDR3 DNA follows: TGCGCCAGCAGCTCCTGGGACAGACCCTACGCGCAGTACTTC. Protein sequence: CASSSWDRPYAQYF.

This clonotype has only a few counts. The V gene is TRBV7-6, the J gene TRBJ1-3; a weak D match, TRBD1 (5 bases). This CDR3 contains 14 residues. Trimming cost V 6 bases and J 3 bases, with 12 bases left between them. Germline assignment: CDR1 SGHVS and CDR2 FNYEAQ. The CDR3, as DNA: TGTGCCAGCAGTGGAGGGGCCGGTGGAAACACCATATATTTT. Its translation: CASSGGAGGNTIYF.

In this sample, this clonotype turned up many times. The chain carries TRBV29-1 and TRBJ2-7, with D tentatively TRBD1 or TRBD2 (5 bases each). Germline V CDR1 and CDR2: SQVTM, ANQGSEA. V gave up 4 bases and J gave up 5 bases, with 12 bases separating them. The CDR3 spans 12 residues. CDR3 amino acids: CSVVEGNDEQYF. Here the CDR3 DNA reads TGCAGCGTTGTTGAGGGGAACGACGAGCAGTACTTC.

A few counts support this clonotype. V gene TRBV19 combines with J gene TRBJ1-5, with unresolved D. Trimming stripped 3 bases from V and 7 bases from J, with 16 bases between. The germline gives CDR1 LNHDA, CDR2 SQIVND (reference sequence). This CDR3 region has 15 residues. The CDR3 is CASSMATRGDQPQHF. The CDR3 coding sequence is TGTGCCAGTAGTATGGCGACGCGGGGAGACCAGCCCCAGCATTTT.

The chain links TRBV7-8 to TRBJ2-1, with 10 bases fitting TRBD1. V gave up 5 bases and J gave up 5 bases; unmatched junction bases: 9. Per the germline V gene, CDR1 is SGHVS and CDR2 is FQNEAQ. The CDR3 runs to 16 residues. The CDR3 here is CASSHVDRGLDNEQFF. DNA of the CDR3: TGTGCCAGCAGCCACGTCGACAGGGGGCTCGACAATGAGCAGTTCTTC.

The table lists this clonotype with a few counts. V and J are TRBV6-2 or TRBV6-3 and TRBJ2-7; 8 nucleotides match TRBD1. The CDR3 covers 15 residues. Trimming removed 5 bases from V and 4 bases from J; junction bases left unmatched: 10. Germline CDR1 reads MNHEY; CDR2 reads SVGEGT. The CDR3 DNA is TGTGCCAGCAGTGAAGGACAGGGCGTCGGGTACGAGCAGTACTTC. Its translation is CASSEGQGVGYEQYF.

This clonotype was found a few times. This sequence joins TRBV7-9 and TRBJ2-7; 9 positions agree with TRBD1. Germline trimming cut 10 bases from V and 3 bases from J; bases unmatched to any gene: 7. The CDR3 consists of 13 residues. Germline CDR1 is SEHNR and CDR2 is FQNEAQ (reference sequence). CDR3: CAIRDRVHYEQYF. The DNA of the CDR3 is TGTGCCATCCGGGACAGGGTTCACTACGAGCAGTACTTC.

At least ten counts were recorded for this clonotype. V is TRBV6-5 and J is TRBJ2-7; 10 bases agree with TRBD2. The CDR3 length is 15 residues. CDR1 MNHEY and CDR2 SVGAGI come from the germline V gene. The V segment lost 0 bases and the J segment 3 bases; nucleotides outside the gene matches: 2. The CDR3 sequence: CASSYSGLADYEQYF. The DNA of the CDR3 is TGTGCCAGCAGTTACTCAGGACTAGCGGACTACGAGCAGTACTTC.

At least ten counts were recorded for this clonotype. The genes are TRBV4-3 and TRBJ1-2; D gene uncertain. CDR3 size: 13 residues. Germline assignment: CDR1 LGHNA and CDR2 YSLEER. Deletions cut 4 bases from V and 6 bases from J, with 12 bases between. CDR3 sequence: CASSPRSANGYTF. The CDR3 DNA is TGCGCCAGCAGCCCCCGTTCGGCCAATGGCTACACCTTC.

This clonotype was detected many times. The chain is built from TRBV6-1 and TRBJ1-5; D may be TRBD1 (6 bases). The germline V gene has CDR1 MNHNS and CDR2 SASEGT. Trimming cost V 3 bases and J 9 bases, with 12 bases left between them. This CDR3 region has 13 residues. CDR3 loop: CASSDRGQWPQHF. In nucleotides, the CDR3 is TGTGCCAGCAGTGACAGGGGACAATGGCCCCAGCATTTT.

This clonotype came up a few times. The chain has TRBV7-4 and TRBJ2-3; 8 bases align to TRBD2. Germline loops: CDR1 SGHVT, CDR2 SQSDAQ. There are 18 residues in the CDR3. V was clipped by 0 bases and J by 2 bases; unmatched bases: 10. The CDR3 coding sequence is TGTGCCAGCAGCTTAGCGCCCGGGGGGGCGGGACCCACAGATACGCAGTATTTT. Amino acids: CASSLAPGGAGPTDTQYF.

The CDR3 DNA reads as TGCAGTGCTCGTCGACTAGCGGGAGTAGTCGACGAGCAGTACTTC. It specifies CSARRLAGVVDEQYF. The chain carries TRBV20-1 and TRBJ2-7, with 12 bases lining up with TRBD2. The junction had 10 bases not matched to a gene; V was cut back by 5 bases and J by 5 bases. Germline values: CDR1 DFQATT, CDR2 SNEGSKA (reference sequence). The length of the CDR3 is 15 residues.

This clonotype has a count of ten or more. The chain employs TRBV4-3 and TRBJ2-7, with a tentative D call TRBD1 (5 bases). V gave up 0 bases and J gave up 0 bases, with 6 bases separating them. The CDR3 is 14 amino acids. CDR1 and CDR2 (germline): LGHNA, YSLEER. The CDR3 region has the DNA TGCGCCAGCAGCCAAGAGGACATCTCCTACGAGCAGTACTTC. This sequence encodes CASSQEDISYEQYF.

This rearrangement joins TRBV7-9 to TRBJ1-4; tentative D call: TRBD1 (5 bases). The CDR3 covers 16 residues. From germline, CDR1 is SEHNR and CDR2 FQNEAQ (reference sequence). Trimming took off 4 bases at V and 5 bases at J, with 17 bases between the two ends. CDR3: CASSSPRGDENEKLFF. The DNA of the CDR3 is TGTGCCAGCAGCTCTCCGAGGGGAGATGAGAATGAAAAACTGTTTTTT.

Turning to this clonotype: The junction does not match germline at one end; this may be a read error. The chain links TRBV20-1 to TRBJ1-5; no firm D call. CDR3 length equals 11 residues. The germline V gene encodes CDR1 DFQATT and CDR2 SNEGSKA (reference sequence). The CDR3 reads CSARSESGYFF. For the CDR3, the DNA is TGCAGTGCTAGATCGGAGTCCGGATATTTTTTT.

As to this clonotype: A much larger clonotype is one base distant, so this may be a read error. The rearrangement joins TRBV29-1 to TRBJ1-2; D possibly corresponds to TRBD1 (6 bases). Trimming left V 3 bases short and J 1 base short, with 15 bases between. Germline CDR1 and CDR2: SQVTM and ANQGSEA. CDR3 length equals 15 residues. The DNA of the CDR3 is TGCAGCGTTGAGACTTTGGACAGCCTTAACTATGGCTACACCTTC. It encodes CSVETLDSLNYGYTF.

About this clonotype: This CDR3 is missing its conserved last phenylalanine or tryptophan, likely due to a read error. The chain is built from TRBV7-6 and TRBJ2-3; tentative D call: TRBD2 (6 bases). The length of the CDR3 is 12 residues. Germline loops: CDR1 SGHVS, CDR2 FNYEAQ. Trimming took 8 bases from V and 2 from J, leaving 8 bases between them. CDR3 in amino acids: CASGGVTDTQYY. As DNA, the CDR3 is TGTGCCAGCGGCGGGGTCACAGATACGCAGTATTAT.

This clonotype was seen many times. This sequence joins TRBV27 and TRBJ2-7; 10 bases fit TRBD1. The CDR3 spans 14 residues. The V and J ends lost 5 bases and 7 bases, in that order; junction bases with no gene match: 8. CDR1 MNHEY and CDR2 SMNVEV come from the germline V gene (reference sequence). This CDR3 reads CASSLGQGIGEQYF. Written as DNA, the CDR3 is TGTGCCAGCAGTCTGGGACAGGGGATAGGAGAGCAGTACTTC.

The V call is TRBV12-3 or TRBV12-4, the J call TRBJ2-2; D possibly uses TRBD1 or TRBD2 (6 bases each). The V end lost 6 bases, the J end lost 1 base, and 15 bases lay between the germline ends. The CDR3 consists of 16 residues. The CDR3 sequence is CASSFGGPQNTGELFF. The DNA of the CDR3 is TGTGCCAGCAGCTTTGGGGGGCCTCAGAACACCGGGGAGCTGTTTTTT.

The chain carries TRBV7-2 and TRBJ1-5, with D possibly being TRBD1 (5 bases). The CDR3 is made up of 16 amino acids. V shed 3 bases and J shed 0 bases, with 12 bases lying between them. The germline gives CDR1 SGHTA, CDR2 FQGNSA. CDR3 nucleotides: TGTGCCAGCAGCTTTGCTGAGGGGTTTAGCAATCAGCCCCAGCATTTT. It encodes CASSFAEGFSNQPQHF.

This clonotype came up many times. V gene TRBV28 combines with J gene TRBJ2-6; D unclear. The CDR3 length is 15 residues. CDR1 and CDR2 (germline): MDHEN, SYDVKM. Trimming stripped 5 bases from V and 1 base from J, with 9 bases between. CDR3 residues: CASSLRLSGANVLTF. The CDR3 nucleotides read TGTGCCAGCAGTCTAAGGCTTTCTGGGGCCAACGTCCTGACTTTC. Full variable domain (missing parts from reference TRBV28 and TRBJ2-6): DVKVTQSSRYLVKRTGEKVFLECVQDMDHENMFWYRQDPGLGLRLIYFSYDVKMKEKGDIPEGYSVSREKKERFSLILESASTNQTSMYLCASSLRLSGANVLTFGAGSRLTVL.

The sample holds a few counts of this clonotype. The chain combines TRBV27 with TRBJ2-1; D remains ambiguous. The CDR3 has 13 amino acids. Trimming left V 5 bases short and J 2 bases short, with 7 bases between. The germline gives CDR1 MNHEY, CDR2 SMNVEV (reference sequence). CDR3 sequence: CASSRRAYNEQFF. The DNA of the CDR3 is TGTGCCAGCAGTCGGAGAGCCTACAATGAGCAGTTCTTC.

This clonotype was found many times. The chain combines TRBV28 with TRBJ2-4; maybe TRBD2 (5 bases). V lost 6 bases and J 8 bases, leaving 17 bases between the germline ends. The CDR3 runs to 14 residues. From germline, CDR1 is MDHEN and CDR2 SYDVKM. The CDR3 DNA reads TGTGCCAGCAGCCCGAACGGGGTGATGGACATTCAGTACTTC. Translating it yields CASSPNGVMDIQYF.

As concerns this clonotype: Being one base from a much bigger clone, this may be a read error. The J gene is TRBJ1-1, the V gene TRBV7-9; no firm D call. CDR3 size: 12 residues. From germline, CDR1 is SEHNR and CDR2 FQNEAQ (reference sequence). This CDR3 reads CAIPLRNTDAFF. Here the CDR3 DNA reads TGTGCCATCCCACTGAGGAACACTGATGCTTTCTTT.

The chain combines TRBV20-1 with TRBJ2-7; 7 bases agree with TRBD2. CDR1 and CDR2 (germline): DFQATT, SNEGSKA (reference sequence). This CDR3 has 14 amino acids. With V trimmed by 6 bases and J by 2 bases, 10 bases remained unmatched. The CDR3 DNA reads as TGCAGTGCCCAGAGAGGGCGGGAGACCTACGAGCAGTACTTC. It specifies CSAQRGRETYEQYF.